This passage covers 31 T cell receptor beta chains from one sample sequenced in a study of cytomegalovirus exposure and HLA in healthy donors. The data were produced by immunoSEQ multiplex PCR, yet TCRdb's version contains in-frame clones alone and is incomplete. The table shows roughly 310,000 clones, with approximately 85% occurring only once. The source material was PBMCs. These receptors were collected from a man between 25 and 39 years old in good health and CMV-seronegative.

V and J are TRBV6-1 and TRBJ1-4; D is unclear. V dropped 4 bases and J dropped 5 bases, with 8 bases sitting between them. The CDR3 has 13 residues. Germline V gives CDR1 MNHNS, CDR2 SASEGT. CDR3 residues: CASSGRVNEKLFF. The CDR3 nucleotides are TGTGCCAGCAGTGGGCGGGTGAATGAAAAACTGTTTTTT.

The V call is TRBV4-1, the J call TRBJ2-1; TRBD1 matches at 8 bases. Losses at the gene ends were 0 bases for V and 1 base for J; bases not matched to a gene: 5. CDR1 and CDR2 (germline): MGHRA, YSYEKL. The CDR3 contains 17 residues. CDR3 sequence: CASSQDLGTGSYNEQFF. The CDR3 bases are TGCGCCAGCAGCCAAGATTTAGGGACAGGATCCTACAATGAGCAGTTCTTC.

V gene TRBV11-2 combines with J gene TRBJ1-3; the D gene is possibly TRBD1 (5 bases). Germline V CDR1 and CDR2: SGHAT, FQNNGV. V lost 5 bases and J lost 0, with 8 bases in between. The CDR3 has 14 residues. The CDR3 is CASSRDSSGNTIYF. The CDR3 bases are TGTGCCAGCAGCCGAGACAGCTCTGGAAACACCATATATTTT.

The chain joins TRBV4-3 to TRBJ1-1; the match to TRBD1 covers 7 bases. Looked up from germline, CDR1 is LGHNA and CDR2 is YSLEER. After removal of 2 bases from V and 6 bases from J, the junction contained 3 bases not matched to a gene. The CDR3 is made up of 13 amino acids. The CDR3 DNA reads as TGCGCCAGCAGCCAAAAGGACAGGTCTGAAGCTTTCTTT. This gives the protein CASSQKDRSEAFF.

The chain employs TRBV5-1 and TRBJ1-1, with 8 bases matching TRBD1. Per the germline V gene, CDR1 is SGHRS and CDR2 is YFSETQ. The CDR3 is made up of 13 amino acids. With 3 bases clipped from V and 5 bases from J, the junction kept 3 bases outside the gene matches. CDR3 sequence: CASSSGGGTEAFF. As DNA, the CDR3 is TGCGCCAGCAGCTCAGGGGGCGGGACTGAAGCTTTCTTT.

The chain is built from TRBV6-5 and TRBJ1-4; TRBD1 agrees at 10 bases. Germline CDR1 MNHEY, CDR2 SVGAGI. V lost 4 bases to trimming and J lost 5 bases; unmatched junction nucleotides: 4. CDR3 length: 15 residues. The CDR3 loop reads CASSFDRGLNEKLFF. In DNA form, the CDR3 reads TGTGCCAGCAGTTTTGACAGGGGGCTGAATGAAAAACTGTTTTTT.

In this sample, this clone turned up a few times. The chain employs TRBV5-1 and TRBJ1-2; no reliable D call. Germline CDR1 is SGHRS and CDR2 is YFSETQ. The V end lost 6 bases, the J end lost 7 bases, and 16 bases lay between the germline ends. The CDR3 runs 13 residues. The CDR3 DNA follows: TGCGCCAGCATTGTACCGGACGGAGGTGGCTACACCTTC. It yields the protein CASIVPDGGGYTF.

The J gene is TRBJ1-1, the V gene TRBV19; D remains unclear. Trimming removed 3 bases from V and 3 bases from J, with 14 bases in between. Germline CDR1 LNHDA, CDR2 SQIVND (reference sequence). This CDR3 has 15 residues. CDR3: CASSITGSGYTEAFF. The CDR3 DNA reads TGTGCCAGTAGTATTACCGGTTCCGGGTACACTGAAGCTTTCTTT.

This clone was seen a single time. This sequence joins TRBV5-1 and TRBJ2-7, with D possibly matching TRBD2 (6 bases). The CDR3 sequence is 13 residues long. Germline V CDR1 and CDR2: SGHRS, YFSETQ. V was clipped by 7 bases and J by 0 bases, with 11 bases between them. CDR3 DNA: TGCGCCAGCCAAGGAGGGAGCTCCTACGAGCAGTACTTC. Its protein product is CASQGGSSYEQYF.

Comment on this clone: One junction end does not reproduce the germline sequence, and a read error may be involved. CDR3 amino acids: CASSIVPWSGVFF. The CDR3 nucleotides are TGTGCCAGTAGTATAGTCCCGTGGAGCGGGGTATTCTTC. The chain has TRBV19 and TRBJ2-7; 7 bases match TRBD2. From germline, CDR1 is LNHDA and CDR2 SQIVND (reference sequence). This CDR3 spans 13 amino acids.

This chain joins TRBV11-2 and TRBJ2-1; tentatively, D is TRBD2 (5 bases). Germline V gives CDR1 SGHAT, CDR2 FQNNGV. V was shortened by 4 bases and J by 4 bases, with 17 bases between the two germline ends. The CDR3 sequence is 16 residues long. The CDR3 DNA sequence: TGTGCCAGCAGCTCTCGACTAACCGGGGTATACAATGAGCAGTTCTTC. The encoded protein is CASSSRLTGVYNEQFF.

Regarding this clone: In the same sample, other DNA sequences code for this CDR3. The chain employs TRBV7-9 and TRBJ2-3, with TRBD1 as a possible D gene (6 bases). CDR1 and CDR2 from the germline V gene are SEHNR and FQNEAQ (reference sequence). Trimming pared 1 base from V and 1 base from J, leaving 9 bases between. CDR3 size: 15 residues. The CDR3 DNA sequence: TGTGCCAGCAGCTTAGAAGGGGGACGCACAGATACGCAGTATTTT. Translating gives CASSLEGGRTDTQYF.

The chain has TRBV19 and TRBJ1-2, with TRBD1 matching over 7 bases. Germline V gene lookup returns CDR1 LNHDA and CDR2 SQIVND (reference sequence). The CDR3 spans 18 residues. The V gene end was trimmed by 4 bases and the J gene end by 2 bases; junction bases not matched to a gene: 16. CDR3 DNA sequence: TGTGCCAGTAGTACTCCCCGGACAGGATCTCAAGGGAACTATGGCTACACCTTC. Amino acid sequence: CASSTPRTGSQGNYGYTF.

V gene TRBV27 combines with J gene TRBJ1-6, with a tentative D call TRBD1 (5 bases). V was clipped by 1 base and J by 10 bases, with 14 bases between them. This CDR3 spans 15 amino acids. Germline-derived CDR1 and CDR2 are MNHEY and SMNVEV (reference sequence). In nucleotides, the CDR3 is TGTGCCAGCAGTTTATACGGCCAGGGTAGCTCACCCCTCCACTTT. It specifies CASSLYGQGSSPLHF.

The rearrangement joins TRBV7-8 to TRBJ2-3, with D perhaps matching TRBD1 (5 bases). V shed 5 bases and J shed 2 bases, with 11 bases lying between them. Per germline, CDR1 SGHVS and CDR2 FQNEAQ. The length of the CDR3 is 14 residues. CDR3 region: CASSPGQLTDTQYF. CDR3 coding DNA: TGTGCCAGCAGCCCAGGACAACTCACAGATACGCAGTATTTT.

The chain carries TRBV6-5 and TRBJ1-5; D gene ambiguous. Germline CDR1 is MNHEY and CDR2 is SVGAGI. Trimming shortened V by 6 bases and J by 9 bases, and 21 bases separated the two germline ends. CDR3 length: 15 residues. The CDR3: CASRRGGIGFWPQHF. In nucleotides, the CDR3 is TGTGCCAGCAGGAGAGGCGGGATAGGTTTTTGGCCCCAGCATTTT.

The chain carries TRBV5-6 and TRBJ2-1, with 10 bases fitting TRBD1. The length of the CDR3 is 14 residues. Germline CDR1 is SGHDT and CDR2 is YYEEEE. The V gene end was trimmed by 3 bases and the J gene end by 5 bases; junction bases not matched to a gene: 2. CDR3 sequence reads: CASSWDRGDNEQFF. The CDR3 nucleotides read TGTGCCAGCAGCTGGGACAGGGGCGACAATGAGCAGTTCTTC.

This rearrangement joins TRBV7-9 to TRBJ2-7, with 10 bases aligning to TRBD1. The CDR3 spans 14 residues. From germline, CDR1 is SEHNR and CDR2 FQNEAQ (reference sequence). Germline trimming cut 5 bases from V and 2 bases from J; bases unmatched to any gene: 3. This chain's CDR3 is CASSLGQGAYEQYF. The CDR3 DNA is TGTGCCAGCAGCCTCGGACAGGGGGCCTACGAGCAGTACTTC.

J is TRBJ2-7 and V is TRBV11-3; 13 bases match TRBD2. The germline CDR1 and CDR2 sequences are SGHNT and YENEEA. With 9 bases clipped from V and 3 bases from J, the junction kept 11 bases outside the gene matches. The CDR3 has 16 residues. The DNA for the CDR3 is TGTGCCAGTCCCGGACTAGCGGGGGCTCGGGGCTACGAGCAGTACTTC. Translation gives CASPGLAGARGYEQYF.

This sequence joins TRBV7-9 and TRBJ2-7; 9 bases are a match to TRBD2. Per germline, CDR1 SEHNR and CDR2 FQNEAQ (reference sequence). The CDR3 spans 14 residues. Trimming took 5 bases from V and 4 from J; bases not matched to a gene: 6. Here the CDR3 DNA reads TGTGCCAGCAGCCCAATAGCGGGGGAATACGAGCAGTACTTC. As protein: CASSPIAGEYEQYF.

The gene calls are TRBV29-1 and TRBJ1-1, with D perhaps matching TRBD1 (5 bases). Trimming stripped 6 bases from V and 1 base from J, with 9 bases between. The CDR3 contains 12 residues. Germline V gene lookup returns CDR1 SQVTM and CDR2 ANQGSEA. The CDR3: CSVDSTNTEAFF. The DNA for the CDR3 is TGCAGCGTCGACAGTACGAACACTGAAGCTTTCTTT.

This chain links TRBV19 with TRBJ2-1, with TRBD1 matching 7 bases. The J segment lost 9 bases and the V segment lost 4 bases, leaving 12 bases of the junction unmatched. The CDR3 runs 15 residues. Germline values: CDR1 LNHDA, CDR2 SQIVND (reference sequence). The CDR3: CASSNGQVVYGEQFF. As DNA, the CDR3 is TGTGCCAGTAGTAATGGACAGGTGGTCTATGGTGAGCAGTTCTTC.

V gene TRBV7-2 combines with J gene TRBJ2-1; TRBD2 matches at 7 bases. This CDR3 spans 17 amino acids. With 2 bases clipped from V and 6 bases from J, the junction kept 13 bases outside the gene matches. Germline V CDR1 and CDR2: SGHTA, FQGNSA. In DNA form, the CDR3 reads TGTGCCAGCAGCTTACGGGTTCGCGGGGGAGCTGGCAATGAGCAGTTCTTC. Translation gives CASSLRVRGGAGNEQFF.

The CDR3 DNA sequence: TGTGCCAGCAGCAGGACAGGTGAAGCTTTCTTT. Its translation: CASSRTGEAFF. The rearrangement joins TRBV5-4 to TRBJ1-1; 7 bases agree with TRBD1. Germline V gene data show CDR1 as SGHNT and CDR2 as YYREEE (reference sequence). The junction had 1 base not matched to a gene; V was cut back by 4 bases and J by 7 bases. This CDR3 spans 11 amino acids.

About this clone itself: The identical CDR3 is also encoded by other nucleotide sequences in the sample. The chain's CDR3 is CASSFQGGNTEAFF. The CDR3 nucleotides are TGCGCCAGCAGCTTCCAGGGTGGTAACACTGAAGCTTTCTTT. This chain connects TRBV5-1 to TRBJ1-1; D is perhaps TRBD1 (5 bases). Germline CDR1 SGHRS, CDR2 YFSETQ. The V end was cut by 2 bases, the J end by 2 bases, with 10 bases between. The length of the CDR3 is 14 residues.

The chain has TRBV5-4 and TRBJ2-2; 11 bases are shared with TRBD1. This CDR3 is built from 15 residues. V was pared by 2 bases and J by 5 bases, with 2 bases of the junction left unmatched. CDR1 is SGHNT and CDR2 is YYREEE in the germline V gene (reference sequence). CDR3 protein: CASSFGTGGTGELFF. For the CDR3, the DNA is TGTGCCAGCAGCTTTGGGACAGGGGGGACCGGGGAGCTGTTTTTT. Full variable domain (rest looked up from reference TRBV5-4 and TRBJ2-2): ETGVTQSPTHLIKTRGQQVTLRCSSQSGHNTVSWYQQALGQGPQFIFQYYREEENGRGNFPPRFSGLQFPNYSSELNVNALELDDSALYLCASSFGTGGTGELFFGEGSRLTVL.

V gene TRBV9 combines with J gene TRBJ2-7; maybe TRBD1 (6 bases). Germline values: CDR1 SGDLS, CDR2 YYNGEE. With 2 bases removed from V and 2 bases from J, the gap between germline ends came to 11 bases. The CDR3 has 14 amino acids. The CDR3 reads CASSVRDTPYEQYF. DNA of the CDR3: TGTGCCAGCAGCGTCCGGGACACCCCCTACGAGCAGTACTTC.

This sequence joins TRBV30 and TRBJ2-2; the D gene is possibly TRBD2 (5 bases). The CDR3 extends over 15 amino acids. The V gene's germline CDR1 is GTSNPN and CDR2 SVGIG (reference sequence). V shed 4 bases and J shed 3 bases, with 15 bases lying between them. The CDR3 sequence: CAWKKGDIDTGELFF. The CDR3 region has the DNA TGTGCCTGGAAGAAGGGAGATATAGACACCGGGGAGCTGTTTTTT.

The gene calls are TRBV29-1 and TRBJ1-3; D remains ambiguous. The CDR3 is made up of 15 amino acids. The V gene lost 4 bases and the J gene lost 1 base, with 14 bases spanning the gap. CDR1 is SQVTM, CDR2 ANQGSEA, per germline. As DNA, the CDR3 is TGCAGCGTTGCTACACTAGGTTTTTCTGGAAACACCATATATTTT. Protein: CSVATLGFSGNTIYF.

V usage is TRBV25-1 and J usage is TRBJ2-7; D gene unclear. The CDR3 is 15 residues long. CDR1 and CDR2 from the germline V gene are MGHDK and SYGVNS. V was trimmed by 3 bases and J by 0 bases, leaving 12 bases between them. In DNA form, the CDR3 reads TGTGCCAGCAGTGATCATCTTGGCATCTCCTACGAGCAGTACTTC. Protein: CASSDHLGISYEQYF.

The chain combines TRBV5-6 with TRBJ1-1; D uncertain. The length of the CDR3 is 13 residues. The germline V gene has CDR1 SGHDT and CDR2 YYEEEE. Trimming removed 0 bases at V and 5 bases at J, with 8 bases between. The CDR3 DNA follows: TGTGCCAGCAGCTTGGAACGGGGAACTGAAGCTTTCTTT. Protein: CASSLERGTEAFF.